The 30 T cell receptor beta chains below all came from one sample that was sequenced in a study of T cells in narcolepsy. The repertoire was sequenced with immunoSEQ multiplex PCR; TCRdb's copy has only in-frame clones and lacks some. In the table there are over 25,000 clones, about 80% of which are singletons. Material for sequencing was memory (CD45RA-) CD4+ T cells from blood. All receptors derive from a human donor in good health.

As for this clone: The junction and the germline gene differ at one end; a read error may be behind it. This chain connects TRBV7-7 to TRBJ2-6; D uncertain. Germline V CDR1 and CDR2: SSHAT, FNYEAQ (reference sequence). The CDR3 extends over 14 amino acids. The CDR3 region is CASSPRPGANVLTF. The CDR3 nucleotides are TGTGCTAGCAGCCCCCGCCCCGGGGCCAACGTCCTGACTTTC.

This sequence joins TRBV30 and TRBJ2-2; D ambiguous. Trimming took off 5 bases at V and 0 bases at J, with 19 bases between the two ends. In germline, CDR1 is GTSNPN, CDR2 SVGIG (reference sequence). The CDR3 totals 17 residues. CDR3 residues: CAWGWGTLPANTGELFF. CDR3 nucleotides: TGTGCCTGGGGATGGGGTACTCTCCCAGCGAACACCGGGGAGCTGTTTTTT.

The chain recombines TRBV5-5 with TRBJ2-5; D unresolved. The assigned J gene may be wrong: the sequence end matches TRBJ2-7 better. Germline CDR1 SGHKS, CDR2 YYEKEE (reference sequence). The CDR3 length is 11 residues. The CDR3 protein is CASSSVDEQYF. CDR3 in DNA: TGTGCCAGCAGCTCCGTAGACGAGCAGTACTTC.

This chain connects TRBV5-4 to TRBJ2-5; either TRBD1 or TRBD2 may supply D (7 bases each). The V and J ends lost 0 bases and 8 bases respectively, with 23 bases between them. The CDR3 contains 17 residues. From germline, CDR1 is SGHNT and CDR2 YYREEE (reference sequence). The CDR3, as DNA: TGTGCCAGCAGCTTGGCAACCAGACAGGGAGGGGGAGGCACCCAGTACTTC. Protein: CASSLATRQGGGGTQYF.

Comment on this clone: At one end the junction does not follow the germline gene, possibly because of a read error. V and J are TRBV7-7 and TRBJ2-6; maybe TRBD2 (6 bases). Germline V gene lookup returns CDR1 SSHAT and CDR2 FNYEAQ (reference sequence). The CDR3 is 16 residues long. In DNA form, the CDR3 reads TGTGCTAGCAGCTTGGGGCGGGATCCTGGGGCCAACGTCCTGACTTTC. This sequence encodes CASSLGRDPGANVLTF.

This clone was observed once. V usage is TRBV7-8 and J usage is TRBJ1-1, with TRBD1 identical over 7 bases. J lost 1 base, V lost 6 bases, and 2 bases had no gene match. The CDR3 sequence is 13 residues long. Germline CDR1 and CDR2: SGHVS and FQNEAQ. For the CDR3, the DNA is TGTGCCAGCAGTGGGACAGAGAACACTGAAGCTTTCTTT. It codes for CASSGTENTEAFF.

The chain couples TRBV6-1 to TRBJ2-5; TRBD2 aligns across 7 bases. The CDR3 covers 15 residues. Germline V gene lookup returns CDR1 MNHNS and CDR2 SASEGT. J gave up 2 bases and V 6 bases, and 9 bases lay outside the gene matches. The CDR3 spells CASRGGERIQETQYF. CDR3 sequence (DNA): TGTGCCAGCAGGGGGGGGGAGCGGATACAAGAGACCCAGTACTTC.

The chain uses TRBV27 and TRBJ2-3, with D maybe TRBD1 (5 bases). This CDR3 is built from 14 residues. From germline, CDR1 is MNHEY and CDR2 SMNVEV (reference sequence). Deletions cut 5 bases from V and 14 bases from J, with 23 bases between. The CDR3 reads CASSAGVQVNRPYF. CDR3 DNA sequence: TGTGCCAGCAGTGCCGGTGTACAGGTAAACCGTCCGTATTTT.

The genes are TRBV5-1 and TRBJ2-7, with 7 bases aligning to TRBD1. The V and J ends lost 4 bases and 3 bases, in that order; junction bases with no gene match: 7. CDR1 is SGHRS, CDR2 YFSETQ, per germline. This CDR3 is built from 14 residues. The CDR3 region has the DNA TGCGCCAGCAGCCCGGACAGGCCGAGCTACGAGCAGTACTTC. Translation gives CASSPDRPSYEQYF. Using reference TRBV5-1 and TRBJ2-7 for the parts outside the CDR3, the full variable domain is KAGVTQTPRYLIKTRGQQVTLSCSPISGHRSVSWYQQTPGQGLQFLFEYFSETQRNKGNFPGRFSGRQFSNSRSEMNVSTLELGDSALYLCASSPDRPSYEQYFGPGTRLTVT.

This sequence joins TRBV21-1 and TRBJ2-7; the table assigns TRBD1, which was not confirmed against the DNA. TRBV21-1 is reported as a pseudogene. The CDR3 consists of 16 residues. The CDR3 sequence is CASSKEGAGRTYEQYF. The CDR3 bases are TGTGCCAGCAGCAAAGAAGGCGCAGGGCGAACCTACGAGCAGTACTTC.

The V call is TRBV12-5, the J call TRBJ1-1; D call uncertain. Germline CDR1 LGHNT, CDR2 FRNRAP. Trimming cost V 3 bases and J 4 bases, with 9 bases left between them. CDR3 length equals 13 residues. The CDR3 loop reads CASGLRGGTEAFF. The CDR3 region has the DNA TGTGCTAGTGGTTTACGGGGAGGCACTGAAGCTTTCTTT. Filled out from reference TRBV12-5 and TRBJ1-1, the complete variable domain reads DARVTQTPRHKVTEMGQEVTMRCQPILGHNTVFWYRQTMMQGLELLAYFRNRAPLDDSGMPKDRFSAEMPDATLATLKIQPSEPRDSAVYFCASGLRGGTEAFFGQGTRLTVV.

This clone was counted a single time. This chain connects TRBV6-5 to TRBJ2-1; the D call may be TRBD1 or TRBD2 (6 bases each). The CDR3 sequence is 12 residues long. The V end was cut by 8 bases, the J end by 9 bases, with 14 bases between. Germline V lookup: CDR1 MNHEY, CDR2 SVGAGI. The CDR3 coding sequence is TGTGCCAGCGGCAGGGGACTCGCTGAGCAGTTCTTC. Its translation: CASGRGLAEQFF.

The V gene is TRBV5-1, the J gene TRBJ2-7; 7 nucleotides line up with TRBD1. The CDR3 length is 16 residues. CDR1 SGHRS and CDR2 YFSETQ come from the germline V gene. Losses at the gene ends were 0 bases for V and 0 bases for J; bases not matched to a gene: 6. The CDR3 is CASSLGGQISSYEQYF. In DNA, the CDR3 is TGCGCCAGCAGCTTGGGGGGACAGATTTCCTCCTACGAGCAGTACTTC.

Points on this clone: At one of its ends the junction is not consistent with the germline gene, which may arise from a read error. CDR3 protein: CTDPYEQYF. The DNA for the CDR3 is TGCACTGATCCCTACGAGCAGTACTTC. The chain uses TRBV10-3 and TRBJ2-5; D is unclear. The J call is uncertain, as TRBJ2-7 better fits the DNA end. From germline, CDR1 is ENHRY and CDR2 SYGVKD. The length of the CDR3 is 9 residues.

V and J are TRBV28 and TRBJ1-3, with a weak D call TRBD1 (5 bases). The V gene's germline CDR1 is MDHEN and CDR2 SYDVKM. The CDR3 is 15 amino acids. Trimming cost V 4 bases and J 4 bases, with 14 bases left between them. CDR3 residues: CASSSSGAGGNTIYF. CDR3 in DNA: TGTGCCAGCAGTTCCTCTGGGGCAGGGGGAAACACCATATATTTT.

In this sample, this clone turned up a few times. The chain uses TRBV7-2 and TRBJ1-5; D gene ambiguous. V was pared by 1 base and J by 3 bases, with 10 bases between. The CDR3 loop spans 15 amino acids. CDR1 is SGHTA and CDR2 is FQGNSA in the germline V gene. The CDR3 DNA reads as TGTGCCAGCAGCTTAGATAGGCAAGTCAATCAGCCCCAGCATTTT. It translates to CASSLDRQVNQPQHF. Full variable domain (outside the CDR3, taken from reference TRBV7-2 and TRBJ1-5): GAGVSQSPSNKVTEKGKDVELRCDPISGHTALYWYRQSLGQGLEFLIYFQGNSAPDKSGLPSDRFSAERTGGSVSTLTIQRTQQEDSAVYLCASSLDRQVNQPQHFGDGTRLSIL.

The gene calls are TRBV6-1 and TRBJ1-5; the match to TRBD1 covers 8 bases. After removal of 6 bases from V and 2 bases from J, the junction contained 6 bases not matched to a gene. Germline CDR1 reads MNHNS; CDR2 reads SASEGT. This CDR3 spans 15 amino acids. This CDR3 is CASRSTGGGNQPQHF. The CDR3 DNA follows: TGTGCCAGCAGATCAACAGGGGGAGGCAATCAGCCCCAGCATTTT.

The chain links TRBV15 to TRBJ2-7; D is tentatively TRBD1 or TRBD2 (5 bases each). Germline assignment: CDR1 LNHNV and CDR2 YYDKDF (reference sequence). The CDR3 is 15 amino acids. V shed 3 bases and J shed 7 bases, with 19 bases lying between them. CDR3 loop: CATSSLERGSWEQYF. The CDR3 DNA reads TGTGCCACCAGCAGTCTAGAGAGGGGTTCGTGGGAGCAGTACTTC.

This rearrangement joins TRBV30 to TRBJ2-7; D is uncertain. The germline CDR1 and CDR2 sequences are GTSNPN and SVGIG (reference sequence). V gave up 2 bases and J gave up 0 bases, with 8 bases separating them. The length of the CDR3 is 13 residues. In DNA, the CDR3 is TGTGCCTGGAGTCATGACAACTCCTACGAGCAGTACTTC. It encodes CAWSHDNSYEQYF.

The genes are TRBV30 and TRBJ1-5; the match to TRBD1 covers 7 bases. V gave up 1 base and J gave up 1 base; unmatched junction bases: 7. Germline V gives CDR1 GTSNPN, CDR2 SVGIG (reference sequence). The CDR3 is 16 amino acids. The CDR3 is CAWSEETGRSNQPQHF. The DNA for the CDR3 is TGTGCCTGGAGTGAGGAGACAGGGAGGAGCAATCAGCCCCAGCATTTT.

The V and J genes are TRBV10-3 and TRBJ1-1, with TRBD1 as a possible D gene (5 bases). Trimming cost V 11 bases and J 3 bases, with 19 bases left between them. Germline V CDR1 and CDR2: ENHRY, SYGVKD. This CDR3 is built from 14 residues. The CDR3 is CASREAGRDTEAFF. CDR3 bases: TGTGCCTCCAGAGAGGCGGGCAGGGACACTGAAGCTTTCTTT.

V and J are TRBV7-8 and TRBJ2-7; TRBD1 matches at 7 bases. Trimming cost V 0 bases and J 0 bases; bases outside gene matches: 5. CDR3 length equals 16 residues. The V gene's germline CDR1 is SGHVS and CDR2 FQNEAQ. The DNA for the CDR3 is TGTGCCAGCAGCTTAGCCACGGCAGGGGGCTCCTACGAGCAGTACTTC. This gives the protein CASSLATAGGSYEQYF. Filled out from reference TRBV7-8 and TRBJ2-7, the complete variable domain reads GAGVSQSPRYKVAKRGQDVALRCDPISGHVSLFWYQQALGQGPEFLTYFQNEAQLDKSGLPSDRFFAERPEGSVSTLKIQRTQQEDSAVYLCASSLATAGGSYEQYFGPGTRLTVT.

This sequence joins TRBV10-3 and TRBJ2-7; a possible D gene is TRBD2 (5 bases). From germline, CDR1 is ENHRY and CDR2 SYGVKD. This CDR3 contains 12 residues. The V and J ends lost 4 bases and 3 bases respectively, with 7 bases between them. The CDR3 sequence: CAISGRDYEQYF. CDR3 nucleotide sequence: TGTGCCATCAGTGGACGGGACTACGAGCAGTACTTC.

This clone was observed a handful of times. The genes are TRBV4-1 and TRBJ2-2; TRBD2 is a possible D gene (7 bases). CDR1 and CDR2 from the germline V gene are MGHRA and YSYEKL. Trimming took off 4 bases at V and 3 bases at J, with 12 bases between the two ends. The CDR3 loop spans 15 amino acids. The CDR3 loop is CASSREGGDTGELFF. The DNA for the CDR3 is TGCGCCAGCAGCCGGGAGGGGGGAGACACCGGGGAGCTGTTTTTT.

This clone was detected only once. The rearrangement joins TRBV30 to TRBJ2-2; possibly TRBD2 for D (5 bases). Germline V gives CDR1 GTSNPN, CDR2 SVGIG (reference sequence). The CDR3 extends over 15 amino acids. V was cut by 1 base and J by 3 bases, with 12 bases left in between. CDR3 in DNA: TGTGCCTGGAGTGGCGTGGGCGGGCACACCGGGGAGCTGTTTTTT. It yields the protein CAWSGVGGHTGELFF.

The gene calls are TRBV19 and TRBJ2-7; TRBD2 agrees at 8 bases. The CDR3 extends over 12 amino acids. The V segment lost 10 bases and the J segment 5 bases; nucleotides outside the gene matches: 7. Germline lookup yields CDR1 LNHDA and CDR2 SQIVND (reference sequence). CDR3 residues: CATHGRGDEQYF. For the CDR3, the DNA is TGTGCCACCCACGGGAGGGGAGACGAGCAGTACTTC. Full variable domain (remainder filled in from reference TRBV19 and TRBJ2-7): DGGITQSPKYLFRKEGQNVTLSCEQNLNHDAMYWYRQDPGQGLRLIYYSQIVNDFQKGDIAEGYSVSREKKESFPLTVTSAQKNPTAFYLCATHGRGDEQYFGPGTRLTVT.

This clone was observed once. The rearrangement uses TRBV11-3 and TRBJ2-5, with D maybe TRBD1 (5 bases). The V gene's germline CDR1 is SGHNT and CDR2 YENEEA. The CDR3 is 13 amino acids. The germline V and J ends were trimmed by 2 bases and 2 bases, with 6 bases remaining between them. The CDR3 DNA sequence: TGTGCCAGCAGCTTACCAGGGCAAGAGACCCAGTACTTC. Its translation is CASSLPGQETQYF. Together with reference TRBV11-3 and TRBJ2-5, the CDR3 gives the full variable domain: EAGVVQSPRYKIIEKKQPVAFWCNPISGHNTLYWYLQNLGQGPELLIRYENEEAVDDSQLPKDRFSAERLKGVDSTLKIQPAELGDSAVYLCASSLPGQETQYFGPGTRLLVL.

The chain has TRBV4-3 and TRBJ2-1; TRBD2 agrees at 9 bases. The germline V gene has CDR1 LGHNA and CDR2 YSLEER. CDR3 length equals 15 residues. The ends lost 3 bases at V and 9 bases at J; junction bases unmatched: 9. CDR3 sequence reads: CASSQTTSGGGEQFF. CDR3 nucleotides: TGCGCCAGCAGCCAGACGACTAGCGGCGGAGGTGAGCAGTTCTTC.

The genes are TRBV30 and TRBJ2-5; D may correspond to TRBD1 or TRBD2 (6 bases each). Germline V CDR1 and CDR2: GTSNPN, SVGIG (reference sequence). Trimming cost V 1 base and J 6 bases, with 9 bases left between them. The CDR3 loop spans 12 amino acids. CDR3 sequence (DNA): TGTGCCTGGAGTGAAGGGGGGAAGACCCAGTACTTC. The encoded protein is CAWSEGGKTQYF.

DNA for the CDR3: TGTGCCAGTAGTATAGGACACGGGACAGAAGGAAAACTGTTTTTT. Its protein product is CASSIGHGTEGKLFF. The chain joins TRBV19 to TRBJ1-4; the match to TRBD1 covers 7 bases. In germline, CDR1 is LNHDA, CDR2 SQIVND (reference sequence). With V trimmed by 1 base and J by 10 bases, 9 bases remained unmatched. The CDR3 runs 15 residues.